Each of the 32 T cell receptor beta chains below was sequenced from the same sample in a study of early T cells in non-severe SARS-CoV-2 infection. MiXCR was run by TCRdb on the 5' RACE reads, yielding one entry per CDR3 protein. The sample yields 37,000 or so distinct CDR3 sequences, 5.8% seen once. Sequences were obtained from whole blood. The origin of the receptors is an adult who was a healthcare worker with PCR-confirmed SARS-CoV-2 infection or an uninfected control (not recorded which).

The V gene is TRBV30, the J gene TRBJ1-1; 9 nucleotides line up with TRBD1. Germline CDR1 GTSNPN, CDR2 SVGIG (reference sequence). Trimming at V came to 3 bases and at J to 5 bases, leaving 4 bases not matched to a gene. This CDR3 region has 13 residues. The chain's CDR3 is CAWSADRGTEAFF. The DNA for the CDR3 is TGTGCCTGGAGCGCTGACAGGGGGACTGAAGCTTTCTTT.

The V gene is TRBV20-1, the J gene TRBJ2-7; D might be TRBD2 (6 bases). Trimming took 3 bases from V and 3 from J, leaving 21 bases between them. This CDR3 comprises 16 residues. Germline values: CDR1 DFQATT, CDR2 SNEGSKA (reference sequence). DNA for the CDR3: TGCAGTGCTAGCGCCAGGCGGGGCGACCTATTCTACGAGCAGTACTTC. It translates to CSASARRGDLFYEQYF.

V and J are TRBV10-3 and TRBJ2-3; 7 bases are shared with TRBD1. V shed 4 bases, J shed 5 bases, and the junction held 0 bases outside the gene matches. There are 12 residues in the CDR3. Germline CDR1 reads ENHRY; CDR2 reads SYGVKD. CDR3 residues: CAISGQGDTQYF. Written as DNA, the CDR3 is TGTGCCATCAGTGGACAGGGAGATACGCAGTATTTT.

This clonotype was observed a few times. The J gene is TRBJ1-2, the V gene TRBV20-1; the D gene is possibly TRBD1 (5 bases). Trimming removed 5 bases from V and 4 bases from J, with 17 bases in between. Germline CDR1 and CDR2: DFQATT and SNEGSKA (reference sequence). The CDR3 has 14 residues. DNA for the CDR3: TGCAGTGCTCTTTCGGGACTCCGAGCCTATGGCTACACCTTC. It encodes CSALSGLRAYGYTF.

CDR3 in amino acids: CASSQGQTRNTEAFF. CDR3 DNA: TGCGCCAGCAGCCAAGGACAGACAAGGAACACTGAAGCTTTCTTT. V gene TRBV4-1 combines with J gene TRBJ1-1; TRBD1 might be the D (5 bases). Trimming cost V 1 base and J 1 base, with 10 bases left between them. In germline, CDR1 is MGHRA, CDR2 YSYEKL. CDR3 size: 15 residues.

This clonotype was detected ten times or more. The genes are TRBV5-1 and TRBJ2-5, with TRBD1 matching 8 bases. The CDR3 loop spans 17 amino acids. Germline V lookup: CDR1 SGHRS, CDR2 YFSETQ. V dropped 4 bases and J dropped 2; count of bases not matched to a gene: 13. The chain's CDR3 is CASSGKDRVAKQETQYF. As DNA, the CDR3 is TGCGCCAGCAGCGGAAAGGACAGGGTGGCGAAACAAGAGACCCAGTACTTC.

J is TRBJ2-3 and V is TRBV2; 11 bases line up with TRBD2. The CDR3 has 15 residues. Unmatched junction bases numbered 5, after V lost 5 bases and J lost 4 bases. The germline V gene encodes CDR1 SNHLY and CDR2 FYNNEI. As DNA, the CDR3 is TGTGCCAGCAGTCCTACTAGCGGGGGCGCAGATACGCAGTATTTT. Translation: CASSPTSGGADTQYF.

In its sample, this clonotype was seen a few times. The chain recombines TRBV9 with TRBJ2-7; 11 nucleotides align to TRBD2. This CDR3 has 18 residues. Germline V CDR1 and CDR2: SGDLS, YYNGEE. V was pared by 0 bases and J by 2 bases, with 10 bases of the junction left unmatched. In DNA, the CDR3 is TGTGCCAGCAGCGTAGGAGATTCTAGCGGGGGGACGGCCTACGAGCAGTACTTC. Amino acids: CASSVGDSSGGTAYEQYF.

V is TRBV14 and J is TRBJ2-7; D not certain. V shed 1 base and J shed 8 bases, with 12 bases lying between them. The germline V gene encodes CDR1 SGHDN and CDR2 FVKESK. The CDR3 has 13 amino acids. The DNA of the CDR3 is TGTGCCAGCAGCCAAGTTAAGTACCCTCAGCAGTACTTC. This sequence encodes CASSQVKYPQQYF.

The table lists this clonotype with a few counts. Here the CDR3 reads CASSSRGVTGRSYNEQFF. The CDR3 coding sequence is TGTGCCAGCAGCTCTAGGGGAGTAACAGGGAGATCCTACAATGAGCAGTTCTTC. The V and J genes are TRBV7-2 and TRBJ2-1, with D tentatively TRBD1 (6 bases). CDR1 and CDR2 from the germline V gene are SGHTA and FQGNSA. The CDR3 is 18 amino acids. Trimming took 4 bases from V and 1 from J, leaving 20 bases between them.

This clonotype was detected many times. The V call is TRBV30, the J call TRBJ1-2, with D possibly TRBD1 on 5 matching bases. Trimming pared 1 base from V and 5 bases from J, leaving 11 bases between. This CDR3 has 13 residues. The germline V gene encodes CDR1 GTSNPN and CDR2 SVGIG (reference sequence). The CDR3 sequence: CAWSGEGTYGYTF. In DNA, the CDR3 is TGTGCCTGGAGTGGCGAAGGGACTTATGGCTACACCTTC.

This clonotype occurred a few times. The chain joins TRBV7-2 to TRBJ2-3, with D perhaps matching TRBD1 (6 bases). The CDR3 sequence is 14 residues long. CDR1 and CDR2 from the germline V gene are SGHTA and FQGNSA. The germline V and J ends were trimmed by 2 bases and 6 bases, with 12 bases remaining between them. The DNA of the CDR3 is TGTGCCAGCAGCTTAACAGGGCTCATGGATACGCAGTATTTT. Its translation: CASSLTGLMDTQYF.

This rearrangement joins TRBV20-1 to TRBJ1-5, with D maybe TRBD1 (6 bases). The V and J ends lost 0 bases and 7 bases respectively, with 16 bases between them. This CDR3 has 15 amino acids. Germline V gene lookup returns CDR1 DFQATT and CDR2 SNEGSKA (reference sequence). The CDR3 is CSARDSGQGWQPQHF. In DNA form, the CDR3 reads TGCAGTGCTAGAGATTCCGGCCAGGGGTGGCAGCCCCAGCATTTT.

This clonotype was seen repeatedly, ten times or more. J is TRBJ2-7 and V is TRBV27, with 10 bases matching TRBD2. CDR3 length equals 17 residues. Germline-derived CDR1 and CDR2 are MNHEY and SMNVEV (reference sequence). V gave up 0 bases and J gave up 5 bases; unmatched junction bases: 10. The CDR3 protein is CASSLSLLAGETHEQYF. The CDR3, as DNA: TGTGCCAGCAGTTTATCCCTTCTAGCGGGAGAAACCCACGAGCAGTACTTC.

This clonotype has at least ten counts. J is TRBJ1-2 and V is TRBV20-1; 7 nucleotides line up with TRBD1. CDR3 size: 12 residues. Germline V CDR1 and CDR2: DFQATT, SNEGSKA (reference sequence). After removal of 5 bases from V and 6 bases from J, the junction contained 6 bases not matched to a gene. The CDR3, as DNA: TGCAGTGCTCCCATAGGGGGCAATGGCTACACCTTC. This gives the protein CSAPIGGNGYTF.

Many counts were recorded for this clonotype. The CDR3 loop is CASSQQGPGANVLTF. The CDR3 DNA reads TGTGCCAGCAGCCAACAGGGTCCTGGGGCCAACGTCCTGACTTTC. The V gene is TRBV4-2, the J gene TRBJ2-6, with D perhaps TRBD1 (5 bases). V lost 2 bases, J lost 2 bases, and 7 bases lay in between. This CDR3 comprises 15 residues. In germline, CDR1 is LGHNA, CDR2 YNFKEQ.

In its sample, this clonotype was seen a few times. V is TRBV5-6 and J is TRBJ1-4; no definite D call. The CDR3 length is 16 residues. Germline values: CDR1 SGHDT, CDR2 YYEEEE. V gave up 2 bases and J gave up 2 bases, with 13 bases separating them. In nucleotides, the CDR3 is TGTGCCAGCAGCTTAGGCCAACCGGGGACTAATGAAAAACTGTTTTTT. As protein: CASSLGQPGTNEKLFF.

This sequence joins TRBV12-3 or TRBV12-4 and TRBJ2-5; 11 positions agree with TRBD2. The trim removed 6 bases at V and 4 bases at J, leaving 13 bases unmatched. This CDR3 is built from 17 residues. In nucleotides, the CDR3 is TGTGCCAGCAGCCGCTTAGCTAGCGGGAGGTTAGGAGAGACCCAGTACTTC. It is translated as CASSRLASGRLGETQYF.

At least ten counts were recorded for this clonotype. The rearrangement links TRBV27 to TRBJ2-1; 9 nucleotides line up with TRBD2. CDR3 length equals 15 residues. CDR1 and CDR2 from the germline V gene are MNHEY and SMNVEV (reference sequence). J was trimmed by 6 bases and V by 1 base; bases with no gene match: 4. The CDR3 DNA reads TGTGCCAGCAGTTTATATTCGGGACTAGCCAATGAGCAGTTCTTC. It translates to CASSLYSGLANEQFF.

The sample holds a few counts of this clonotype. This CDR3 is CASSPPDINQPQHF. The CDR3 nucleotides are TGTGCCAGCTCACCCCCGGACATCAATCAGCCCCAGCATTTT. The J gene is TRBJ1-5, the V gene TRBV18, with a weak D call TRBD1 (5 bases). The CDR3 consists of 14 residues. CDR1 is KGHSH, CDR2 LQKENI, per germline. Trimming cost V 3 bases and J 3 bases, with 9 bases left between them.

At least ten counts were recorded for this clonotype. The chain carries TRBV2 and TRBJ1-1; D possibly corresponds to TRBD1 (6 bases). The CDR3 consists of 13 residues. Germline V gene lookup returns CDR1 SNHLY and CDR2 FYNNEI. The V end lost 11 bases, the J end lost 4 bases, and 17 bases lay between the germline ends. The CDR3 DNA follows: TGTGCCCAGCAGGGGCAGGGACGCACTGAAGCTTTCTTT. It specifies CAQQGQGRTEAFF.

V and J are TRBV28 and TRBJ2-3; TRBD2 might be the D (6 bases). The V and J ends lost 6 bases and 3 bases respectively, with 13 bases between them. There are 14 residues in the CDR3. CDR1 and CDR2 from the germline V gene are MDHEN and SYDVKM. The CDR3 region has the DNA TGTGCCAGCAGCGGGAGTAGGGTTACAGATACGCAGTATTTT. It translates to CASSGSRVTDTQYF. The full variable domain, in which reference TRBV28 and TRBJ2-3 provide the parts outside the CDR3, is DVKVTQSSRYLVKRTGEKVFLECVQDMDHENMFWYRQDPGLGLRLIYFSYDVKMKEKGDIPEGYSVSREKKERFSLILESASTNQTSMYLCASSGSRVTDTQYFGPGTRLTVL.

V usage is TRBV11-2 and J usage is TRBJ2-5, with TRBD1 as a possible D gene (6 bases). V was trimmed by 2 bases and J by 4 bases, leaving 8 bases between them. Germline V gene lookup returns CDR1 SGHAT and CDR2 FQNNGV. The CDR3 consists of 13 residues. CDR3 in amino acids: CASSLNRAETQYF. The CDR3 DNA sequence: TGTGCCAGCAGCTTAAACAGGGCAGAGACCCAGTACTTC.

Points on this clonotype: This sequence may be a read error, since a much larger clone differs from it by one base. The CDR3 sequence is CASSEAQGRASNEQYF. CDR3 DNA sequence: TGTGCCAGCAGTGAAGCCCAGGGACGGGCCTCCAACGAGCAGTACTTC. The chain is built from TRBV6-1 and TRBJ2-7, with D perhaps given as TRBD1 or TRBD2 (5 bases each). This CDR3 spans 16 amino acids. The germline V gene has CDR1 MNHNS and CDR2 SASEGT.

This clonotype was observed many times. The rearrangement links TRBV18 to TRBJ2-1; D unresolved. The CDR3 contains 14 residues. Germline V gene lookup returns CDR1 KGHSH and CDR2 LQKENI. The V gene lost 6 bases and the J gene lost 4 bases, with 13 bases spanning the gap. The CDR3 region has the DNA TGTGCCAGCTCGCTAGAAGGGTCTTACAATGAGCAGTTCTTC. This gives the protein CASSLEGSYNEQFF.

This clonotype was seen repeatedly, ten times or more. CDR3 DNA sequence: TGTGCCAGCAGTATTCGGGAATCGGGCACAGATACGCAGTATTTT. Protein: CASSIRESGTDTQYF. The V and J genes are TRBV7-2 and TRBJ2-3, with D possibly TRBD2 on 5 matching bases. V was shortened by 6 bases and J by 1 base, with 14 bases between the two germline ends. This CDR3 comprises 15 residues. In germline, CDR1 is SGHTA, CDR2 FQGNSA.

This clonotype was seen repeatedly, ten times or more. The V gene is TRBV28, the J gene TRBJ2-7, with D possibly matching TRBD2 (5 bases). The CDR3 consists of 14 residues. Germline values: CDR1 MDHEN, CDR2 SYDVKM. Trimming removed 7 bases at V and 2 bases at J, with 15 bases between. This chain's CDR3 is CASNAGDRPYEQYF. The CDR3 DNA sequence: TGTGCCAGCAACGCGGGCGACCGACCCTACGAGCAGTACTTC.

In this sample, this clonotype turned up a few times. The chain is built from TRBV6-6 and TRBJ2-5; possibly TRBD2 for D (6 bases). CDR1 MNHNY and CDR2 SVGAGI come from the germline V gene (reference sequence). CDR3 length equals 15 residues. V lost 6 bases to trimming and J lost 0 bases, with 14 bases between them. The CDR3 bases are TGTGCCAGCAGACACGGGGCGGGGAACCAAGAGACCCAGTACTTC. Encoded protein: CASRHGAGNQETQYF.

Many counts were recorded for this clonotype. The chain employs TRBV5-1 and TRBJ2-7, with a tentative D call TRBD1 (6 bases). With 9 bases removed from V and 5 bases from J, the gap between germline ends came to 18 bases. The CDR3 extends over 13 amino acids. CDR1 is SGHRS, CDR2 YFSETQ, per germline. The CDR3 loop is CATKDLQGNEQYF. The CDR3 DNA is TGCGCCACCAAAGACCTCCAGGGGAACGAGCAGTACTTC.

Many counts were recorded for this clonotype. J is TRBJ2-1 and V is TRBV6-5; 13 bases map to TRBD2. CDR1 and CDR2 from the germline V gene are MNHEY and SVGAGI. The trim removed 5 bases at V and 1 base at J, leaving 8 bases unmatched. The length of the CDR3 is 18 residues. This chain's CDR3 is CASSPSEGLAGSYNEQFF. The CDR3 DNA reads TGTGCCAGCAGTCCCTCCGAGGGACTAGCGGGGTCCTACAATGAGCAGTTCTTC.

There are many counts of this clonotype. DNA for the CDR3: TGTGCCAGCAGTTTAGCGGACGGTGGCTACACCTTC. It encodes CASSLADGGYTF. The chain is built from TRBV12-3 or TRBV12-4 and TRBJ1-2, with unresolved D. V was pared by 0 bases and J by 7 bases, with 6 bases between. This CDR3 is built from 12 residues.

The J gene is TRBJ1-2, the V gene TRBV2; TRBD1 might be the D (5 bases). V lost 8 bases and J 6 bases, leaving 13 bases between the germline ends. CDR1 and CDR2 (germline): SNHLY, FYNNEI. This CDR3 has 12 amino acids. This chain's CDR3 is CASRTGVDGYTF. The CDR3 bases are TGTGCCAGCCGAACAGGCGTCGATGGCTACACCTTC.